A single sample gave rise to the 5 T cell receptor beta chains below, sequenced in a study of regulatory T cells in long-lasting Graves disease. Arm-PCR of CDR3 regions and iRepertoire HTBI primers were used to build TCR beta libraries. One entry per CDR3 protein results from TCRdb running MiXCR on the multiplex PCR reads. This repertoire shows about 310,000 distinct CDR3 sequences, under 25% found once; its top ten account for roughly 50%. Time point indicated: persistent/refractory GD, antithyroid drugs over 5 years with positive TRAb. The authors made the TCR library using RNA they extracted from PBMCs. The sequences come from peripheral blood mononuclear cells (PBMCs), collected when the disease was refractory, from a patient treated with antithyroid drugs. The receptor source for this set is a female donor with Graves disease.

This clonotype was recorded many times. This chain connects TRBV15 to TRBJ1-4, with a tentative D call TRBD1 (5 bases). This CDR3 has 17 amino acids. V was clipped by 3 bases and J by 0 bases, with 14 bases between them. The germline gives CDR1 LNHNV, CDR2 YYDKDF (reference sequence). CDR3 DNA sequence: TGTGCCACCAGCAGTGGTTGGGGCGACGCAACTAATGAAAAACTGTTTTTT. It translates to CATSSGWGDATNEKLFF.

V is TRBV2 and J is TRBJ1-5; D perhaps matches TRBD1 (5 bases). CDR1 is SNHLY, CDR2 FYNNEI, per germline. Trimming pared 3 bases from V and 3 bases from J, leaving 12 bases between. This CDR3 region has 15 residues. CDR3 sequence: CASSEWGEVNQPQHF. In DNA, the CDR3 is TGTGCCAGCAGTGAGTGGGGGGAGGTCAATCAGCCCCAGCATTTT.

This clonotype came up a few times. Here the CDR3 reads CASSEGAGTETQYF. For the CDR3, the DNA is TGTGCCAGCAGTGAAGGTGCAGGGACCGAGACCCAGTACTTC. The chain combines TRBV6-1 with TRBJ2-5, with D perhaps matching TRBD1 or TRBD2 (5 bases each). The CDR3 totals 14 residues. Between the trimmed V and J ends, which lost 1 base and 5 bases, there was a span of 11 bases. The germline V gene has CDR1 MNHNS and CDR2 SASEGT.

In its sample, this clonotype was seen many times. CDR3 in amino acids: CASSWDRELMRQETQYF. The CDR3 region has the DNA TGTGCCAGCAGCTGGGACAGGGAATTGATGCGCCAAGAGACCCAGTACTTC. The chain is built from TRBV11-1 and TRBJ2-5; TRBD1 matches 9 bases. The ends lost 4 bases at V and 1 base at J; junction bases unmatched: 10. The CDR3 runs 17 residues. Germline CDR1 SGHAT, CDR2 FQDESV (reference sequence). The variable domain in full, with the rest retrieved from reference TRBV11-1 and TRBJ2-5, is EAEVAQSPRYKITEKSQAVAFWCDPISGHATLYWYRQILGQGPELLVQFQDESVVDDSQLPKDRFSAERLKGVDSTLKIQPAELGDSAMYLCASSWDRELMRQETQYFGPGTRLLVL.

This clonotype was counted at least ten times. J is TRBJ2-5 and V is TRBV7-2, with a tentative D call TRBD1 (5 bases). The CDR3 spans 14 residues. Germline loops: CDR1 SGHTA, CDR2 FQGNSA. V dropped 5 bases and J dropped 5 bases, with 15 bases sitting between them. The CDR3: CASSQGLVAETQYF. CDR3 in DNA: TGTGCCAGCAGCCAGGGCCTAGTCGCGGAGACCCAGTACTTC. Combining the CDR3 with reference TRBV7-2 and TRBJ2-5 gives the whole variable domain GAGVSQSPSNKVTEKGKDVELRCDPISGHTALYWYRQSLGQGLEFLIYFQGNSAPDKSGLPSDRFSAERTGGSVSTLTIQRTQQEDSAVYLCASSQGLVAETQYFGPGTRLLVL.